This T cell receptor beta chain stems from a study of cytomegalovirus exposure and HLA in healthy donors. Study-level background: Early released data comprised about 85 million unique TCRs from HLA-typed donors. Study results and caveats: In vitro assays verified that three CMV-associated chains recognized CMV antigens specifically. As was reported, the HLA-A and HLA-B alleles of most subjects were accurately predicted from TCR beta sequences.

Samples came from healthy bone marrow donors. The trim removed 4 bases at V and 4 bases at J, leaving 11 bases unmatched. The CDR3 contains 15 residues. CDR1 is SGHDT, CDR2 YYEEEE, per germline. As concerns this clone: Its target is unknown.

In the PCR, 60 Vbeta and 13 Jbeta primers were used. Using immunoSEQ multiplex PCR, the repertoire was profiled, and TCRdb retains in-frame clones only, with some absent. Here the sample spans roughly 120,000 clones, 81% being singletons. This TCR derives from a woman younger than 45 in good health and CMV-seronegative. The rearrangement joins TRBV5-6 to TRBJ2-7, with TRBD2 identical over 7 bases. Material for sequencing was PBMCs. CDR3 sequence (DNA): TGTGCCAGCAGCCAAGGACTAGGGCCCCAATACGAGCAGTACTTC. This codes for CASSQGLGPQYEQYF. Supplemented by reference TRBV5-6 and TRBJ2-7, the full variable domain reads DAGVTQSPTHLIKTRGQQVTLRCSPKSGHDTVSWYQQALGQGPQFIFQYYEEEERQRGNFPDRFSGHQFPNYSSELNVNALLLGDSALYLCASSQGLGPQYEQYFGPGTRLTVT.